This entry describes one T cell receptor (beta chain). Antigen specificity is unknown. This sample includes further DNA sequences coding for the same CDR3. These data originate in a study of shared clonotypes between healthy human individuals. Study details: The composition of the donors was a couple of women and a few men aged 18 to 49. Study conclusions and caveats: Depth was large, yet rarefaction showed that sorted-subset sequencing was incomplete.

Naivety among CD8 cells was defined by CD45RO negativity and positive CCR7 selection, thereby excluding terminally differentiated effector memory CD45RA+ cells. Every one of the donors was a Caucasian adult that lived in Nashville, Tennessee. TCRdb's copy holds only in-frame clones and misses some; the assay was immunoSEQ multiplex PCR. The sample lists just over 2,000,000 clones, just under 95% seen once, with 0.85% to 1.3% in the top ten. The junction had 2 bases not matched to a gene; V was cut back by 1 base and J by 1 base. CDR3 length: 15 amino acids. Germline V gene sequence: CDR1 SEHNR, CDR2 FQNEAQ (reference sequence).

Material: naive CD8+ T cells sorted from blood. This chain joins TRBV7-9 and TRBJ2-7, with TRBD1 matching 9 bases. The TCR originated in a young man in good health. The CDR3 nucleotides read TGTGCCAGCAGCTTAGGACAGGGGGTATCCTACGAGCAGTACTTC. Translating gives CASSLGQGVSYEQYF.